This T cell receptor (beta chain) was sequenced for a study of OX40 agonist ivuxolimab in advanced cancers. Across the whole study: Prior anti-PD-1, anti-PD-L1 or anti-CTLA-4 therapy did not bar entry, and 40% had some. Overall study findings and caveats: At 0.1 to 3.0 mg/kg and by week 6, clonal expansion occurred in CD4+ and CD8+ blood T cells.

The cohort excluded patients with autoimmune disease history or systemic immunosuppression. Germline V gene data show CDR1 as SNHLY and CDR2 as FYNNEI. This CDR3 region has 14 residues. Trimming cost V 4 bases and J 2 bases, with 12 bases left between them. Comments on this clone: Its antigen is not identified.

This table comes from immunoSEQ multiplex PCR, and its TCRdb copy is limited to in-frame clones, with some not included. Of about 63,000 clones listed, roughly 89% are singletons. This chain uses TRBV2 with TRBJ2-7, with D possibly called TRBD1 or TRBD2 (5 bases each). Sequenced material: CD4+ or CD8+ T cells sorted from blood, taken in a trial of the OX40 agonist ivuxolimab. The TCR originated in an adult with an advanced solid tumor such as melanoma, head and neck, liver or kidney cancer. The CDR3 sequence: CASSAQGVPYEQYF. CDR3 sequence (DNA): TGTGCCAGCAGTGCCCAGGGAGTTCCCTACGAGCAGTACTTC.